The rows below give T cell receptor beta chains drawn from one sample of a study of cytomegalovirus exposure and HLA in healthy donors. This table comes from immunoSEQ multiplex PCR, and its TCRdb copy is limited to in-frame clones, with some not included. This table lists 100,000 to 150,000 clones. Input material: PBMCs. These receptors originate from a man aged 40-49 years in good health and CMV-seronegative. Both conserved end residues are part of each CDR3. The D gene is left open where the match is weak.

V gene,D gene,J gene,CDR3 DNA,CDR3 protein
TRBV18,TRBD2,TRBJ2-1,TGTGCCAGCTCACCTCTGAAGACTAGCCTTTCTTCGGAGCAGTTCTTC,CASSPLKTSLSSEQFF
TRBV7-9,TRBD2,TRBJ2-1,TGTGCCAGCAGCCCCATGACTAGCGGGAGGTCGAAGGATGAGCAGTTCTTC,CASSPMTSGRSKDEQFF
TRBV28,.,TRBJ2-3,TGTGCCAGCAGTTCCTCTCCCACAGATACGCAGTATTTT,CASSSSPTDTQYF
TRBV5-1,TRBD1,TRBJ2-7,TGCGCCAGCAGCTTGGGGACAGGCCGTTACTACGAGCAGTACTTC,CASSLGTGRYYEQYF
TRBV28,TRBD1,TRBJ1-2,TGTGCCAGCAGCCTAACAGGGGAGTTCCCTGGTGGCTACACCTTC,CASSLTGEFPGGYTF
TRBV5-1,TRBD2,TRBJ2-7,TGCGCCAGCAGCTTCGCTGGGACTAGCGGGAGCTCCTACGAGCAGTACTTC,CASSFAGTSGSSYEQYF
TRBV10-3,TRBD1,TRBJ2-7,TGTGCCATCAGAGGGGACAGGATCTACGAGCAGTACTTC,CAIRGDRIYEQYF
TRBV10-1,TRBD1,TRBJ1-2,TGCGCCAGCAGTGAGTCTGCCCTATCCCAACATCAGGACAGGGGATTTGGTAACTACTATGGCTACACCTTC,CASSESALSQHQDRGFGNYYGYTF
TRBV4-2,.,TRBJ2-7,TGTGCCAGCAGCCAAGTTCAGGGGCAGAGCTCCTACGAGCAGTACTTC,CASSQVQGQSSYEQYF
TRBV5-1,TRBD2,TRBJ2-5,TGCGCCAGCAGCGCCGGGACTAGGGGGGAGACCCAGTACTTC,CASSAGTRGETQYF
TRBV6-5,TRBD2,TRBJ2-1,TGTGCCAGCAGCGGACTAGCGGGAGGCTATGAGCAGTTCTTC,CASSGLAGGYEQFF
TRBV15,TRBD1,TRBJ2-7,TGTGCCACCAGCGGCGGGACAGGGGTCCACGAGCAGTACTTC,CATSGGTGVHEQYF
TRBV5-5,.,TRBJ2-5,TGTGCCAGCAGCCCAGCCGGGAATATACAAGAGACCCAGTACTTC,CASSPAGNIQETQYF
TRBV11-3,.,TRBJ2-3,TGTGCCAGCAGCTTAGGGGGATTAGCGGATACGCAGTATTTT,CASSLGGLADTQYF
TRBV6-1,TRBD2,TRBJ2-5,TGTGCCAGCAAGGAACTAGCGATCCAAGAGACCCAGTACTTC,CASKELAIQETQYF
TRBV10-3,TRBD1,TRBJ1-1,TGTGCCATCACCCGACAGGGTACCACTGAAGCTTTCTTT,CAITRQGTTEAFF
TRBV7-2,TRBD1,TRBJ2-7,TGTGCCAGCAGAAGACTGACAGGGTCTTCCTACGAGCAGTACTTC,CASRRLTGSSYEQYF
TRBV2,TRBD2,TRBJ2-2,TGTGCCAGCAGTATCCTAGCGGGAGGGACCGGGGAGCTGTTTTTT,CASSILAGGTGELFF
TRBV6-1,.,TRBJ1-3,TGTGCCAGCAGAGAGACCCAGGGCTCTGGAAACACCATATATTTT,CASRETQGSGNTIYF
TRBV9,.,TRBJ2-1,TGTGCCAGCAGCGTAACTAGCCATGAGCAGTTCTTC,CASSVTSHEQFF
TRBV12-5,.,TRBJ2-7,TGTGCTAGTGGTTTGGCCACGTGTCGGGGCCCCGCGGGACGAATCTGGGACGAGCAGTACTTC,CASGLATCRGPAGRIWDEQYF
TRBV28,TRBD2,TRBJ2-7,TGTGCCTGCCAGCGGGGTAACTACGAGCAGTACTTC,CACQRGNYEQYF
TRBV4-1,TRBD2,TRBJ2-5,TGCGCCAGCAGCCAAGTAGCGGGAGTAGGGCAAGAGACCCAGTACTTC,CASSQVAGVGQETQYF
TRBV13,.,TRBJ1-4,TGTGCCAGCAGAGTCGCCGGGGAGGAGGATGAAAAACTGTTTTTT,CASRVAGEEDEKLFF
TRBV7-3,TRBD2,TRBJ2-1,TGTGCCAGCAGCTTAAACCGGGAGGTCAATGAGCAGTTCTTC,CASSLNREVNEQFF
TRBV29-1,.,TRBJ2-1,TGCAGCGTTGCCATGTTTTCGAGCGATGAGCAGTTCTTC,CSVAMFSSDEQFF
TRBV5-4,.,TRBJ1-2,TGTGCCAGCAGACCACAGGGAGCATATGGCTACACCTTC,CASRPQGAYGYTF
TRBV6-1,TRBD2,TRBJ2-7,TGTGCCAGCAGTGTGACTAGCGGTCCCTACGAGCAGTACTTC,CASSVTSGPYEQYF
TRBV6-5,TRBD1,TRBJ1-5,TGTGCCAGCAGTCGCGGACAGGGAGAGCAGCCCCAGCATTTT,CASSRGQGEQPQHF
TRBV7-6,TRBD2,TRBJ2-7,TGTGCCAGCAGCCCCCTCCGGGGGGGGCGCAAGTCCTACGAGCAGTACTTC,CASSPLRGGRKSYEQYF
TRBV28,TRBD1,TRBJ1-5,TGTGCCAGCAGTCCGTGGGGACAGACTAGCAATCAGCCCCAGCATTTT,CASSPWGQTSNQPQHF
TRBV7-8,.,TRBJ1-3,TGTGCCAGCAGCTACTCGGGAAACACCATATATTTT,CASSYSGNTIYF
TRBV19,TRBD1,TRBJ1-5,TGTGCCAGTAGTTCTGACAGGGGAAGCCAGCCCCAGCATTTT,CASSSDRGSQPQHF
TRBV6-1,.,TRBJ1-2,TGTGCCAGCAGTGATCGTCACAGAAACTATGGCTACACCTTC,CASSDRHRNYGYTF
TRBV5-1,TRBD1,TRBJ2-2,TGCGCCAGCTCGCGACAGGGGGACACCGGGGAGCTGTTTTTT,CASSRQGDTGELFF
TRBV29-1,.,TRBJ2-7,TGCAGCGGAAGTGGAGGGCTGCCAGGGAGTGAGCAGTACTTC,CSGSGGLPGSEQYF
TRBV4-1,.,TRBJ1-4,TGCGCCAGCAGCCAAGAGCGTTCCAATGAAAAACTGTTTTTT,CASSQERSNEKLFF
TRBV30,TRBD1,TRBJ1-1,TGTGCCTCCTACAGGGGAGAGGACACTGAAGCTTTCTTT,CASYRGEDTEAFF
TRBV2,.,TRBJ1-6,TGTGCCAGCAGTGAACGCAGGGCCTCTTATAATTCACCCCTCCACTTT,CASSERRASYNSPLHF
TRBV4-2,TRBD2,TRBJ2-3,TGTGCCAGCAGCCAAGAGGGGCGGGGGAGCACAGATACGCAGTATTTT,CASSQEGRGSTDTQYF
TRBV7-2,.,TRBJ1-2,TGTGCCAGCGGACAGTTGTATGGCTACACCTTC,CASGQLYGYTF
TRBV5-1,TRBD2,TRBJ2-3,TGCGCCAGCAGCTTGGTGGCTAGCGGCCCCACAGATACGCAGTATTTT,CASSLVASGPTDTQYF
TRBV7-9,.,TRBJ2-2,TGTGCCAGCAGCTCCTTGGCCACCGGGGAGCTGTTTTTT,CASSSLATGELFF
TRBV6-6,TRBD1,TRBJ1-5,TGTGCCAGCGACAGGGGGCGAATGAGCAATCAGCCCCAGCATTTT,CASDRGRMSNQPQHF
TRBV2,TRBD2,TRBJ2-1,TGTGCCAGCACCCTAACTAGCGGGCCCTACAATGAGCAGTTCTTC,CASTLTSGPYNEQFF
TRBV7-2,.,TRBJ2-5,TGTGCCAGCAGCTTAGGGCTGGGGGGTGGAGAGACCCAGTACTTC,CASSLGLGGGETQYF
TRBV5-1,TRBD2,TRBJ2-7,TGCGCCAGCAGCGGGACTAGCGCAGCCTACGAGCAGTACTTC,CASSGTSAAYEQYF
TRBV20-1,.,TRBJ2-5,TGCAGTGCTAGAGATCGTGAGACCCAGTACTTC,CSARDRETQYF
TRBV14,TRBD1,TRBJ1-1,TGTGCCAGCAGCCCCGACAGGGGGACTGAAGCTTTCTTT,CASSPDRGTEAFF
TRBV7-9,.,TRBJ2-1,TGTGCCAGCAGCTTTTACTCTCGCCTGGATGAGCAGTTCTTC,CASSFYSRLDEQFF
TRBV10-3,.,TRBJ2-2,TGTGCCATCAGGAACAGGGAGCGGGGCACCGGGGAGCTGTTTTTT,CAIRNRERGTGELFF